Here is one T cell receptor (beta chain) with its context. Antigen specificity is unknown. Losses at the gene ends were 4 bases for V and 1 base for J; bases not matched to a gene: 4. CDR1 is ENHRY, CDR2 SYGVKD, per germline. This CDR3 region has 15 residues. This record belongs to a study of cytomegalovirus exposure and HLA in healthy donors. Both 60 Vbeta primers and 13 Jbeta primers went into the PCR. Produced via immunoSEQ multiplex PCR; TCRdb's table is partial and in-frame only. Of more than 60,000 clones in the sample, over 70% were seen once. Study-level results: In a later analysis, most CMV-associated TCR beta chains appeared HLA-restricted.

The V and J genes are TRBV10-3 and TRBJ1-5, with 7 bases fitting TRBD1. This clonotype was sampled from a male donor in good health and CMV-seropositive. The sample taken for sequencing was PBMCs. CDR3 in DNA: TGTGCCATCAGTGGTTCGGGACAGAGCAATCAGCCCCAGCATTTT. Amino acid sequence: CAISGSGQSNQPQHF.